These 20 T cell receptor beta chains came from one sample sequenced in a study of OX40 agonist ivuxolimab in advanced cancers. This table comes from immunoSEQ multiplex PCR, and its TCRdb copy is limited to in-frame clones, with some not included. This sample has 90,000 to 100,000 clones, with around 90% found just once. Sample: CD4+ or CD8+ T cells sorted from blood, taken in a trial of the OX40 agonist ivuxolimab. The receptors originated from an adult with an advanced solid tumor such as melanoma, head and neck, liver or kidney cancer.

J is TRBJ1-1 and V is TRBV7-2, with a weak D call TRBD1 (5 bases). The CDR3 runs to 18 residues. CDR1 and CDR2 from the germline V gene are SGHTA and FQGNSA. The V gene lost 1 base and the J gene lost 8 bases, with 26 bases spanning the gap. CDR3 DNA sequence: TGTGCCAGCAGCTTAGGCGAACTCCTAGGGGCCACCAAGGCCGAAGCTTTCTTT. Its protein is CASSLGELLGATKAEAFF.

The J gene is TRBJ2-7, the V gene TRBV27; no firm D call. The CDR3 extends over 9 amino acids. V was trimmed by 8 bases and J by 3 bases, leaving 2 bases between them. Germline CDR1 reads MNHEY; CDR2 reads SMNVEV (reference sequence). The CDR3 DNA is TGTGCCAGCCACTACGAGCAGTACTTC. Translation gives CASHYEQYF.

The chain recombines TRBV11-3 with TRBJ2-3; TRBD2 agrees at 8 bases. This CDR3 is 15 amino acids long. Germline V lookup: CDR1 SGHNT, CDR2 YENEEA. V gave up 4 bases and J gave up 1 base; unmatched junction bases: 4. The CDR3 loop reads CASSSGTRGTDTQYF. The CDR3, as DNA: TGTGCCAGCAGCTCCGGGACTAGGGGCACAGATACGCAGTATTTT.

The rearrangement links TRBV6-5 to TRBJ2-3; no clear D. The V and J ends lost 5 bases and 0 bases respectively, with 6 bases between them. This CDR3 comprises 13 residues. Germline V gives CDR1 MNHEY, CDR2 SVGAGI. The CDR3 DNA sequence: TGTGCCAGCAGTACCGTTAGCACAGATACGCAGTATTTT. It encodes CASSTVSTDTQYF.

The chain couples TRBV14 to TRBJ2-5; TRBD1 or TRBD2 may be the D gene (6 bases each). Per the germline V gene, CDR1 is SGHDN and CDR2 is FVKESK. Trimming pared 4 bases from V and 0 bases from J, leaving 15 bases between. CDR3 length equals 16 residues. CDR3 sequence reads: CASSPIGGQYQETQYF. The CDR3 nucleotides read TGTGCCAGCAGCCCAATTGGGGGGCAGTACCAAGAGACCCAGTACTTC.

The chain recombines TRBV5-1 with TRBJ2-5; D may be TRBD2 (5 bases). This CDR3 spans 15 amino acids. The germline V gene encodes CDR1 SGHRS and CDR2 YFSETQ. V lost 0 bases and J lost 4, with 13 bases in between. This CDR3 reads CASSLEASPPETQYF. As DNA, the CDR3 is TGCGCCAGCAGCTTGGAAGCTAGCCCCCCAGAGACCCAGTACTTC. Supplemented by reference TRBV5-1 and TRBJ2-5, the full variable domain reads KAGVTQTPRYLIKTRGQQVTLSCSPISGHRSVSWYQQTPGQGLQFLFEYFSETQRNKGNFPGRFSGRQFSNSRSEMNVSTLELGDSALYLCASSLEASPPETQYFGPGTRLLVL.

The chain has TRBV30 and TRBJ2-2, with a weak D call TRBD2 (5 bases). The germline gives CDR1 GTSNPN, CDR2 SVGIG (reference sequence). There are 15 residues in the CDR3. The V end lost 0 bases, the J end lost 7 bases, and 15 bases lay between the germline ends. In DNA, the CDR3 is TGTGCCTGGAGTGTAGGGCTAGCCATCATCGGGGAGCTGTTTTTT. Residues: CAWSVGLAIIGELFF.

The gene calls are TRBV7-2 and TRBJ2-3, with 10 bases aligning to TRBD2. Per germline, CDR1 SGHTA and CDR2 FQGNSA. After removal of 2 bases from V and 6 bases from J, the junction contained 2 bases not matched to a gene. The CDR3 runs 14 residues. This CDR3 reads CASSLSGGADTQYF. The CDR3 nucleotides are TGTGCCAGCAGCTTAAGCGGGGGGGCTGATACGCAGTATTTT.

This clone was recorded once. The chain is built from TRBV2 and TRBJ1-4; D unclear. The V gene's germline CDR1 is SNHLY and CDR2 FYNNEI. V was shortened by 2 bases and J by 5 bases, with 6 bases between the two germline ends. The CDR3 contains 13 residues. CDR3 in DNA: TGTGCCAGCAGTGAACAGGAAAATGAAAAACTGTTTTTT. Protein sequence: CASSEQENEKLFF.

This clone has a single count. The V gene is TRBV19, the J gene TRBJ1-5, with D uncertain. The germline gives CDR1 LNHDA, CDR2 SQIVND (reference sequence). The CDR3 has 14 amino acids. The V and J ends lost 3 bases and 1 base respectively, with 7 bases between them. Written as DNA, the CDR3 is TGTGCCAGTAGTATGGCAGGAAGCAATCAGCCCCAGCATTTT. This sequence encodes CASSMAGSNQPQHF.

The DNA for the CDR3 is TGTGCCAGCAGCGTTGGAGGGGGACAGGATGATCAGCCCCAGCATTTT. As protein: CASSVGGGQDDQPQHF. This chain uses TRBV9 with TRBJ1-5; 8 positions match TRBD1. Per the germline V gene, CDR1 is SGDLS and CDR2 is YYNGEE. This CDR3 is 16 amino acids long. The V and J ends lost 2 bases and 5 bases, in that order; junction bases with no gene match: 9.

This chain joins TRBV6-1 and TRBJ2-7, with D possibly matching TRBD1 (6 bases). V lost 2 bases and J 6 bases, leaving 23 bases between the germline ends. The CDR3 consists of 17 residues. Germline CDR1 is MNHNS and CDR2 is SASEGT. The CDR3 loop is CASSEYGEGVILREQYF. The DNA of the CDR3 is TGTGCCAGCAGTGAATACGGCGAGGGGGTGATCCTACGCGAGCAGTACTTC.

The chain couples TRBV7-2 to TRBJ1-6; D is uncertain. CDR1 is SGHTA, CDR2 FQGNSA, per germline. V was cut by 1 base and J by 0 bases, with 7 bases left in between. The CDR3 loop spans 16 amino acids. As DNA, the CDR3 is TGTGCCAGCAGCTTAGAGAGAAGCTCCTATAATTCACCCCTCCACTTT. Its protein product is CASSLERSSYNSPLHF.

The chain combines TRBV28 with TRBJ1-4; no clear D. Deletions cut 10 bases from V and 0 bases from J, with 12 bases between. The CDR3 covers 14 residues. The germline CDR1 and CDR2 sequences are MDHEN and SYDVKM. CDR3 protein: CATRSWATNEKLFF. Here the CDR3 DNA reads TGTGCCACTCGATCCTGGGCAACTAATGAAAAACTGTTTTTT.

V is TRBV7-2 and J is TRBJ1-1; 10 bases are a match to TRBD1. With V trimmed by 5 bases and J by 0 bases, 6 bases remained unmatched. CDR1 is SGHTA, CDR2 FQGNSA, per germline. This CDR3 contains 16 residues. The CDR3 DNA reads TGTGCCAGCAGCGTAAGACAGGGGGCCGTGAACACTGAAGCTTTCTTT. Translation gives CASSVRQGAVNTEAFF.

In regard to this clone: Other DNA sequences in the same sample also yield this CDR3. The V and J genes are TRBV5-1 and TRBJ1-1; D possibly corresponds to TRBD1 (5 bases). Germline CDR1 reads SGHRS; CDR2 reads YFSETQ. CDR3 length: 14 amino acids. With 4 bases removed from V and 2 bases from J, the gap between germline ends came to 12 bases. CDR3 region: CASSPDTFNTEAFF. The CDR3 nucleotides read TGCGCCAGCAGCCCGGACACCTTCAACACTGAAGCTTTCTTT.

The chain joins TRBV13 to TRBJ2-7; tentatively, D is TRBD1 or TRBD2 (6 bases each). Germline V gives CDR1 PRHDT, CDR2 FYEKMQ (reference sequence). The CDR3 extends over 13 amino acids. V was shortened by 1 base and J by 6 bases, with 10 bases between the two germline ends. CDR3 sequence reads: CASSLAGAPEQYF. As DNA, the CDR3 is TGTGCCAGCAGCTTAGCGGGGGCACCCGAGCAGTACTTC.

The chain links TRBV19 to TRBJ1-6; D call uncertain. Trimming removed 1 base at V and 9 bases at J, with 10 bases between. Looked up from germline, CDR1 is LNHDA and CDR2 is SQIVND (reference sequence). The CDR3 spans 14 residues. Written as DNA, the CDR3 is TGTGCCAGTAGTATAGGTCCCGCCAGTTCACCCCTCCACTTT. Translation gives CASSIGPASSPLHF. Combining the CDR3 with reference TRBV19 and TRBJ1-6 gives the whole variable domain DGGITQSPKYLFRKEGQNVTLSCEQNLNHDAMYWYRQDPGQGLRLIYYSQIVNDFQKGDIAEGYSVSREKKESFPLTVTSAQKNPTAFYLCASSIGPASSPLHFGNGTRLTVT.

The chain has TRBV29-1 and TRBJ2-5; 7 nucleotides match TRBD2. Germline loops: CDR1 SQVTM, CDR2 ANQGSEA. The CDR3 is 10 amino acids. CDR3 DNA: TGCGCTGGGGGGGAAGAGACCCAGTACTTC. It yields the protein CAGGEETQYF. Full variable domain (rest looked up from reference TRBV29-1 and TRBJ2-5): SAVISQKPSRDICQRGTSLTIQCQVDSQVTMMFWYRQQPGQSLTLIATANQGSEATYESGFVIDKFPISRPNLTFSTLTVSNMSPEDSSIYLCAGGEETQYFGPGTRLLVL.

The chain employs TRBV7-2 and TRBJ2-7; a possible D gene is TRBD2 (5 bases). The CDR3 totals 13 residues. V lost 7 bases and J lost 3, with 13 bases in between. Per germline, CDR1 SGHTA and CDR2 FQGNSA. The CDR3 here is CASTSGSYYEQYF. The CDR3 DNA sequence: TGTGCCAGCACCTCTGGGAGCTACTACGAGCAGTACTTC.